This TCR beta chain was sequenced in a study of OX40 agonist ivuxolimab in advanced cancers. The overall study: Participants, approximately 81% male, averaged roughly 59 years of age, ranging from roughly 23 to 80.

Findings of the study overall: At 0.1 to 3.0 mg/kg and by week 6, CD4+ and CD8+ T cells in the blood had expanded clonally.

Comment on this clone: Its antigen is unknown.

This CDR3 contains 14 residues. Germline CDR1 is SGHDT and CDR2 is YYEEEE. V was shortened by 2 bases and J by 0 bases, with 9 bases between the two germline ends. TCRdb's table, derived via immunoSEQ multiplex PCR, lists solely in-frame clones and lacks some. The sample includes around 73,000 clones, over 80% of them seen just once. V gene TRBV5-6 combines with J gene TRBJ2-7, with D perhaps matching TRBD2 (7 bases). The TCR sequence derives from an adult with an advanced solid tumor such as melanoma, head and neck, liver or kidney cancer. The material was CD4+ or CD8+ T cells sorted from blood, obtained in a trial of the OX40 agonist ivuxolimab. CDR3 protein: CASSFGGPSYEQYF. For the CDR3, the DNA is TGTGCCAGCAGCTTCGGGGGGCCCTCCTACGAGCAGTACTTC.